The 27 T cell receptor beta chains in this list originate from one sample, sequenced in a study of T cells in tumors and immune-related adverse events. Generated by immunoSEQ multiplex PCR, the TCRdb table keeps only in-frame clones and is missing some. The sample contains approximately 11,000 clones, around 90% of which appear only once. The sequencing used lymph node tissue, collected from a patient treated with anti-PD-1 therapy. All receptors come from a female donor with metastatic renal cell carcinoma.

The V and J genes are TRBV7-5 and TRBJ1-2; the DNA was not compared with TRBD1, the D call given in the table. TRBV7-5 is a pseudogene locus. This CDR3 has 13 residues. As DNA, the CDR3 is TGTGTCAGAAGCCGTAAGGGGGTAGATGGCTACACCTTC. It yields the protein CVRSRKGVDGYTF.

The chain employs TRBV7-8 and TRBJ1-5; TRBD1 aligns across 9 bases. Germline CDR1 is SGHVS and CDR2 is FQNEAQ. This CDR3 region has 14 residues. With 6 bases clipped from V and 11 bases from J, the junction kept 11 bases outside the gene matches. The CDR3 DNA reads as TGTGCCAGCAGTCCGGGACAGGGCTTCTCCGCCCAGCATTTT. Amino acids: CASSPGQGFSAQHF.

The V gene is TRBV19, the J gene TRBJ2-7; D is uncertain. The V end lost 5 bases, the J end lost 6 bases, and 23 bases lay between the germline ends. Per germline, CDR1 LNHDA and CDR2 SQIVND (reference sequence). CDR3 length: 16 amino acids. CDR3 residues: CASSFTATGVFLEQYF. The CDR3 DNA reads TGTGCCAGTAGTTTTACCGCGACTGGGGTCTTTCTCGAGCAGTACTTC.

This chain links TRBV6-1 with TRBJ2-1; D is ambiguous. Looked up from germline, CDR1 is MNHNS and CDR2 is SASEGT. V lost 6 bases and J 2 bases, leaving 11 bases between the germline ends. CDR3 size: 14 residues. CDR3 loop: CASSFLRPYNEQFF. The CDR3 nucleotides are TGTGCCAGCAGCTTCTTAAGACCCTACAATGAGCAGTTCTTC.

This chain links TRBV5-5 with TRBJ1-1; no reliable D call. V was shortened by 3 bases and J by 2 bases, with 23 bases between the two germline ends. CDR1 and CDR2 from the germline V gene are SGHKS and YYEKEE (reference sequence). There are 18 residues in the CDR3. CDR3 coding DNA: TGTGCCAGCAGCTCCCGGGAAAGAGCTAGTGCAAAAAACACTGAAGCTTTCTTT. This codes for CASSSRERASAKNTEAFF.

This chain connects TRBV6-4 to TRBJ2-3; D possibly corresponds to TRBD2 (6 bases). V was cut by 3 bases and J by 1 base, with 8 bases left in between. This CDR3 region has 14 residues. Germline assignment: CDR1 MRHNA and CDR2 SNTAGT. CDR3 sequence reads: CASSEVAGTDTQYF. The CDR3 nucleotides read TGTGCCAGCAGTGAGGTAGCGGGCACAGATACGCAGTATTTT.

The rearrangement links TRBV5-6 to TRBJ1-5; D gene ambiguous. Deletions cut 1 base from V and 9 bases from J, with 11 bases between. This CDR3 has 13 residues. Germline V gene lookup returns CDR1 SGHDT and CDR2 YYEEEE. In nucleotides, the CDR3 is TGTGCCAGCAGCTTGAGCCGGTTTGGGCCCCAGCATTTT. Translated: CASSLSRFGPQHF.

The CDR3 reads CSVAPPAVGNTQYF. The CDR3 bases are TGCAGCGTTGCCCCACCGGCGGTGGGAAATACGCAGTATTTT. This sequence joins TRBV29-1 and TRBJ2-3, with D unresolved. The CDR3 runs to 14 residues. V dropped 4 bases and J dropped 7 bases, with 18 bases sitting between them. Germline V CDR1 and CDR2: SQVTM, ANQGSEA.

This chain connects TRBV6-5 to TRBJ2-5, with D possibly called TRBD1 or TRBD2 (6 bases each). The CDR3 runs to 13 residues. V lost 6 bases to trimming and J lost 3 bases, with 11 bases between them. Germline assignment: CDR1 MNHEY and CDR2 SVGAGI. CDR3 sequence: CASSGGQKETQYF. CDR3 sequence (DNA): TGTGCCAGCAGCGGGGGACAAAAAGAGACCCAGTACTTC.

The V call is TRBV6-9, the J call TRBJ1-1, with D tentatively TRBD1 (5 bases). V lost 6 bases, J lost 0 bases, and 11 bases lay in between. The CDR3 consists of 14 residues. Per germline, CDR1 MNHGY and CDR2 SVAAGI. CDR3 amino acids: CASRPGHLNTEAFF. As DNA, the CDR3 is TGTGCCAGCAGACCTGGACACTTGAACACTGAAGCTTTCTTT.

The V call is TRBV19, the J call TRBJ1-2; D may be TRBD1 (6 bases). There are 15 residues in the CDR3. The V gene's germline CDR1 is LNHDA and CDR2 SQIVND (reference sequence). Trimming pared 3 bases from V and 4 bases from J, leaving 15 bases between. The CDR3, as DNA: TGTGCCAGTAGTATCCCGCTACAGGGCGGCTATGGCTACACCTTC. Protein product: CASSIPLQGGYGYTF.

A word on this clone: This specimen includes other DNA sequences encoding the same CDR3. The rearrangement links TRBV19 to TRBJ1-6, with a possible D match to TRBD1 (5 bases). CDR3 size: 13 residues. The germline V and J ends were trimmed by 4 bases and 10 bases, with 11 bases remaining between them. Germline V gives CDR1 LNHDA, CDR2 SQIVND (reference sequence). CDR3 sequence: CASSRTGDSPLHF. For the CDR3, the DNA is TGTGCCAGTAGTAGGACGGGGGACTCACCCCTCCACTTT.

J is TRBJ2-5 and V is TRBV18; the D gene is possibly TRBD2 (5 bases). Germline V lookup: CDR1 KGHSH, CDR2 LQKENI. With 3 bases removed from V and 5 bases from J, the gap between germline ends came to 10 bases. This CDR3 contains 13 residues. CDR3 region: CASSPGRRETQYF. The CDR3 region has the DNA TGTGCCAGCTCACCCGGCAGGAGGGAGACCCAGTACTTC.

The rearrangement links TRBV4-2 to TRBJ2-7; 7 nucleotides match TRBD1. Per germline, CDR1 LGHNA and CDR2 YNFKEQ. CDR3 size: 15 residues. The V and J ends lost 4 bases and 5 bases, in that order; junction bases with no gene match: 11. The CDR3 is CASSREGTAGDEQYF. Here the CDR3 DNA reads TGTGCCAGCAGCCGAGAGGGGACAGCCGGAGACGAGCAGTACTTC.

The chain links TRBV5-1 to TRBJ2-7; D is undetermined. Germline values: CDR1 SGHRS, CDR2 YFSETQ. The V and J ends lost 3 bases and 6 bases respectively, with 13 bases between them. CDR3 length equals 13 residues. The CDR3 DNA reads TGCGCCAGCAGCTCCGCGGCGGCCCCCGAGCAGTACTTC. This encodes CASSSAAAPEQYF.

This chain uses TRBV19 with TRBJ2-3; tentatively, D is TRBD2 (6 bases). The V gene's germline CDR1 is LNHDA and CDR2 SQIVND (reference sequence). V lost 7 bases to trimming and J lost 6 bases, with 29 bases between them. This CDR3 comprises 18 residues. CDR3 sequence (DNA): TGTGCCAGTACGGGGCGGGGACTTAGCAATACACGGCGGGATACGCAGTATTTT. It yields the protein CASTGRGLSNTRRDTQYF.

The V call is TRBV10-3, the J call TRBJ2-7; no clear D gene. The CDR3 extends over 11 amino acids. Trimming pared 0 bases from V and 6 bases from J, leaving 3 bases between. Germline CDR1 is ENHRY and CDR2 is SYGVKD. The CDR3 reads CAISESSEQYF. Here the CDR3 DNA reads TGTGCCATCAGTGAGTCGAGCGAGCAGTACTTC.

This clone has a single count. The genes are TRBV5-6 and TRBJ2-2; D may be TRBD1 (6 bases). Between the trimmed V and J ends, which lost 4 bases and 2 bases, there was a span of 12 bases. The germline V gene has CDR1 SGHDT and CDR2 YYEEEE. The CDR3 totals 15 residues. CDR3 region: CASSPPTGNTGELFF. The CDR3 DNA reads TGTGCCAGCAGCCCCCCGACAGGCAACACCGGGGAGCTGTTTTTT.

This chain links TRBV12-5 with TRBJ2-2; 10 bases are shared with TRBD2. The CDR3 is 16 residues long. J gave up 1 base and V 4 bases, and 3 bases lay outside the gene matches. CDR1 and CDR2 from the germline V gene are LGHNT and FRNRAP. CDR3 in amino acids: CASGSSSGRNTGELFF. The CDR3 nucleotides read TGTGCTAGTGGTTCGTCTAGCGGGAGGAACACCGGGGAGCTGTTTTTT.

The V gene is TRBV28, the J gene TRBJ1-5, with TRBD1 identical over 12 bases. Germline V gene sequence: CDR1 MDHEN, CDR2 SYDVKM. CDR3 size: 15 residues. V was clipped by 6 bases and J by 8 bases; unmatched bases: 8. This CDR3 reads CASRIGTGGEEPQHF. CDR3 coding DNA: TGTGCCAGCAGGATAGGGACAGGGGGCGAAGAGCCCCAGCATTTT. Based on the CDR3 plus reference TRBV28 and TRBJ1-5, the full variable domain is DVKVTQSSRYLVKRTGEKVFLECVQDMDHENMFWYRQDPGLGLRLIYFSYDVKMKEKGDIPEGYSVSREKKERFSLILESASTNQTSMYLCASRIGTGGEEPQHFGDGTRLSIL.

J is TRBJ2-6 and V is TRBV18; D is ambiguous. The germline gives CDR1 KGHSH, CDR2 LQKENI. V lost 3 bases to trimming and J lost 3 bases, with 6 bases between them. The length of the CDR3 is 14 residues. CDR3 bases: TGTGCCAGCTCACCTCGGAATGGGGCCAACGTCCTGACTTTC. This encodes CASSPRNGANVLTF.

The chain has TRBV2 and TRBJ2-3; D perhaps matches TRBD1 (6 bases). The V end was cut by 7 bases, the J end by 0 bases, with 11 bases between. The CDR3 runs 14 residues. Germline assignment: CDR1 SNHLY and CDR2 FYNNEI. The CDR3 DNA follows: TGTGCCAGCAAAAACAGGGTTAGCACAGATACGCAGTATTTT. Its translation: CASKNRVSTDTQYF.

The CDR3 DNA follows: TGTGCCAGCAGCTTGGATCGAGCGGGGGAAAGGGAGCAGTACTTC. Its translation: CASSLDRAGEREQYF. The rearrangement links TRBV5-4 to TRBJ2-7; 8 bases are a match to TRBD2. The CDR3 totals 15 residues. Germline V gene sequence: CDR1 SGHNT, CDR2 YYREEE (reference sequence). V gave up 0 bases and J gave up 7 bases; unmatched junction bases: 9. Full variable domain (missing parts from reference TRBV5-4 and TRBJ2-7): ETGVTQSPTHLIKTRGQQVTLRCSSQSGHNTVSWYQQALGQGPQFIFQYYREEENGRGNFPPRFSGLQFPNYSSELNVNALELDDSALYLCASSLDRAGEREQYFGPGTRLTVT.

The rearrangement links TRBV29-1 to TRBJ2-2, with D possibly TRBD2 on 7 matching bases. This CDR3 contains 16 residues. V gave up 3 bases and J gave up 6 bases, with 20 bases separating them. The germline gives CDR1 SQVTM, CDR2 ANQGSEA. The CDR3 spells CSVDGGRGRTAGELFF. CDR3 DNA: TGCAGCGTTGACGGGGGGCGGGGGCGAACCGCCGGGGAGCTGTTTTTT.

The J gene is TRBJ2-6, the V gene TRBV7-9, with D perhaps TRBD2 (6 bases). CDR1 and CDR2 (germline): SEHNR, FQNEAQ (reference sequence). The CDR3 length is 19 residues. The ends were cut back, 3 bases at V and 0 bases at J, with 18 bases in the middle. The CDR3 spells CASSLSSGGLFSGANVLTF. DNA of the CDR3: TGTGCCAGCAGCTTGTCGTCTGGGGGGTTATTCTCTGGGGCCAACGTCCTGACTTTC. The whole variable domain, filled in from reference TRBV7-9 and TRBJ2-6, reads DTGVSQNPRHKITKRGQNVTFRCDPISEHNRLYWYRQTLGQGPEFLTYFQNEAQLEKSRLLSDRFSAERPKGSFSTLEIQRTEQGDSAMYLCASSLSSGGLFSGANVLTFGAGSRLTVL.

The CDR3, as DNA: TGTGCCAGCAGGCCCGGGACAGGAAAAGGCTACACCTTC. Its translation: CASRPGTGKGYTF. The gene calls are TRBV6-5 and TRBJ1-2, with 8 bases fitting TRBD1. Trimming removed 6 bases from V and 8 bases from J; junction bases left unmatched: 8. The CDR3 sequence is 13 residues long. Germline assignment: CDR1 MNHEY and CDR2 SVGAGI.

CDR3 nucleotides: TGTGCCAGCAGTTTATACGGGGGGGCCGGGAATGAGCAGTTCTTC. Its translation is CASSLYGGAGNEQFF. The chain joins TRBV27 to TRBJ2-1, with 8 bases that match TRBD2. In germline, CDR1 is MNHEY, CDR2 SMNVEV (reference sequence). Unmatched junction bases numbered 6, after V lost 1 base and J lost 7 bases. This CDR3 spans 15 amino acids.